This T cell receptor (beta chain) was sequenced in a study of Graves' ophthalmopathy and Graves' hyperthyroidism. Clinical symptoms, serum thyroxine, TRAb, thyroid ultrasound and orbital computed tomography determined diagnosis. Whole-study findings and limits: The blood repertoire also included most expanded thyroid clonotypes above 0.001 frequency.

RNA served as the template for amplifying TCR beta CDR3 regions. Second-round multiplex PCR came after first-round RT-PCR with HTBI primers. TCRdb ran MiXCR on the multiplex PCR reads and lists one entry per CDR3 protein. The table has over a million distinct CDR3 sequences, 35% to 45% seen once. There are 15 residues in the CDR3. The V segment lost 5 bases and the J segment 2 bases; nucleotides outside the gene matches: 4. CDR1 and CDR2 (germline): SGHTA, FQGNSA. Comments on this clonotype: The antigen is not known. This may stem from a read error, because a much larger clone lies one nucleotide away.

The chain combines TRBV7-2 with TRBJ2-5; 11 nucleotides agree with TRBD2. Source material: peripheral blood or thyroid tissue (not recorded which). The TCR comes from an adult man with Graves' hyperthyroidism. The CDR3 bases are TGTGCCAGCAGCCGTAGCGGGGGGGCGCAAGAGACCCAGTACTTC. It is translated as CASSRSGGAQETQYF.